These 12 T cell receptor beta chains were all obtained from the same sample, sequenced in a study of cytomegalovirus exposure and HLA in healthy donors. Method: immunoSEQ multiplex PCR; TCRdb's copy keeps in-frame clones and lacks some. This table has fewer than 150,000 clones, 88% appearing once. The sequenced material came from PBMCs. All receptors derive from a woman aged 18-29 years in good health and CMV-seropositive.

This rearrangement joins TRBV2 to TRBJ1-5; TRBD1 is a possible D gene (5 bases). V dropped 8 bases and J dropped 0 bases, with 17 bases sitting between them. The CDR3 loop spans 16 amino acids. Germline CDR1 reads SNHLY; CDR2 reads FYNNEI. Here the CDR3 DNA reads TGTGCCAGCCACCTCGAGGCGGGGGTTAGCAATCAGCCCCAGCATTTT. It translates to CASHLEAGVSNQPQHF.

CDR3 coding DNA: TGTGCCAGTAGTATACAGGGAGGCACCTACGAGCAGTACTTC. Protein: CASSIQGGTYEQYF. The chain recombines TRBV19 with TRBJ2-7; a possible D gene is TRBD2 (6 bases). This CDR3 spans 14 amino acids. Germline lookup yields CDR1 LNHDA and CDR2 SQIVND (reference sequence). V dropped 2 bases and J dropped 2 bases, with 10 bases sitting between them. Full variable domain (outside the CDR3, taken from reference TRBV19 and TRBJ2-7): DGGITQSPKYLFRKEGQNVTLSCEQNLNHDAMYWYRQDPGQGLRLIYYSQIVNDFQKGDIAEGYSVSREKKESFPLTVTSAQKNPTAFYLCASSIQGGTYEQYFGPGTRLTVT.

The rearrangement joins TRBV28 to TRBJ1-6, with D maybe TRBD1 (5 bases). This CDR3 is built from 16 residues. V was cut by 6 bases and J by 7 bases, with 19 bases left in between. From germline, CDR1 is MDHEN and CDR2 SYDVKM. In nucleotides, the CDR3 is TGTGCCAGCAGGCAAGCAGGGTTCGGCTCCAATTCACCCCTCCACTTT. Residues: CASRQAGFGSNSPLHF.

This clone was counted once. The rearrangement joins TRBV7-3 to TRBJ2-1, with D maybe TRBD2 (5 bases). CDR3 size: 13 residues. The germline V gene has CDR1 SGHTA and CDR2 FQGTGA. Trimming cost V 5 bases and J 10 bases, with 15 bases left between them. The CDR3 protein is CASSPLDGLEQFF. The DNA for the CDR3 is TGTGCCAGCAGCCCACTAGACGGTCTCGAGCAGTTCTTC.

This clone was counted once. This CDR3 reads CASSPRGGAGGPYEQYF. As DNA, the CDR3 is TGCGCCAGCAGCCCCCGAGGGGGAGCGGGAGGGCCCTACGAGCAGTACTTC. The rearrangement uses TRBV4-1 and TRBJ2-7, with 10 bases fitting TRBD2. The V gene's germline CDR1 is MGHRA and CDR2 YSYEKL. The CDR3 sequence is 17 residues long. The junction had 11 bases not matched to a gene; V was cut back by 4 bases and J by 2 bases.

The rearrangement joins TRBV7-2 to TRBJ2-1; 11 nucleotides line up with TRBD2. The trim removed 3 bases at V and 4 bases at J, leaving 2 bases unmatched. The CDR3 has 15 amino acids. CDR1 is SGHTA and CDR2 is FQGNSA in the germline V gene. CDR3 coding DNA: TGTGCCAGCAGCTTTAGCGGGGGGGTTTACAATGAGCAGTTCTTC. This sequence encodes CASSFSGGVYNEQFF.

This chain links TRBV28 with TRBJ1-2; 10 bases are shared with TRBD1. V dropped 7 bases and J dropped 7; count of bases not matched to a gene: 9. CDR1 is MDHEN, CDR2 SYDVKM, per germline. This CDR3 region has 14 residues. The chain's CDR3 is CASTVTGTGVGYTF. CDR3 sequence (DNA): TGTGCCAGCACGGTGACCGGGACAGGGGTTGGCTACACCTTC.

The J gene is TRBJ1-1, the V gene TRBV28, with 8 bases identical to TRBD1. The CDR3 runs 14 residues. CDR1 MDHEN and CDR2 SYDVKM come from the germline V gene. J gave up 4 bases and V 6 bases, and 7 bases lay outside the gene matches. In DNA form, the CDR3 reads TGTGCCAGCAGGGAATACAGGGGGGGCACTGAAGCTTTCTTT. This translates into CASREYRGGTEAFF.

The J gene is TRBJ2-1, the V gene TRBV11-2; 9 nucleotides line up with TRBD2. The junction had 5 bases not matched to a gene; V was cut back by 5 bases and J by 9 bases. The germline V gene has CDR1 SGHAT and CDR2 FQNNGV. The CDR3 is made up of 13 amino acids. This CDR3 is CASSAGLALEQFF. In DNA, the CDR3 is TGTGCCAGCAGCGCGGGACTAGCTCTTGAGCAGTTCTTC.

The chain recombines TRBV4-1 with TRBJ2-2; TRBD2 is a possible D gene (5 bases). Looked up from germline, CDR1 is MGHRA and CDR2 is YSYEKL. The CDR3 has 17 residues. Trimming cost V 4 bases and J 6 bases, with 21 bases left between them. Written as DNA, the CDR3 is TGCGCCAGCAGCCCGATCCCCCGGACGGGGTCCTCCGGGGAGCTGTTTTTT. This gives the protein CASSPIPRTGSSGELFF.

This clone occurred a few times. The chain links TRBV6-5 to TRBJ2-3, with TRBD1 matching 10 bases. The J segment lost 4 bases and the V segment lost 6 bases, leaving 4 bases of the junction unmatched. CDR1 MNHEY and CDR2 SVGAGI come from the germline V gene. The CDR3 extends over 14 amino acids. The CDR3 reads CASRPGTGADTQYF. The CDR3 nucleotides are TGTGCCAGCAGACCCGGGACAGGGGCAGATACGCAGTATTTT.

This rearrangement joins TRBV7-2 to TRBJ2-5; D is undetermined. Germline loops: CDR1 SGHTA, CDR2 FQGNSA. With 2 bases removed from V and 2 bases from J, the gap between germline ends came to 6 bases. The CDR3 runs to 13 residues. The CDR3: CASSLNRQETQYF. In DNA, the CDR3 is TGTGCCAGCAGCTTAAACAGACAAGAGACCCAGTACTTC.